This T cell receptor (beta chain) is drawn from a study of CD8 T cells in ankylosing spondylitis. Points from the study as a whole: There were earlier reports of some motif variants in reactive arthritis synovial fluid and blood. Reportedly, disease-linked clones are significantly enriched in ankylosing spondylitis patients' matched synovial fluid. In ankylosing spondylitis blood, a motif of fewer than 10 highly homologous TCR beta variants appeared characteristic. Disease-linked clones bore a CD8+ phenotype and were relatively rare in peripheral blood.

The CDR3 sequence is 15 residues long. The germline V and J ends were trimmed by 3 bases and 7 bases, with 13 bases remaining between them. Germline-derived CDR1 and CDR2 are SGHTA and FQGNSA. This clonotype was counted between two and nine times. Antigen: not known. As the method for making TCR beta libraries, quantitative 5'-RACE with molecular barcodes was used. TCRdb reprocessed the 5' RACE reads via MiXCR and lists one record per CDR3 protein. The sample holds some 840,000 distinct CDR3 sequences; about 11% are singletons and the top ten take approximately 0.51%. Specimen: blood, either unsorted or a sorted T cell fraction (not recorded which). This chain connects TRBV7-2 to TRBJ1-6; tentative D call: TRBD1 (6 bases). This TCR was sampled from a male donor with ankylosing spondylitis. The CDR3 sequence is CASSFRTAANSPLHF. The DNA for the CDR3 is TGTGCCAGCAGCTTTCGGACAGCCGCGAATTCACCCCTCCACTTT.